Below, one T cell receptor (beta chain) is given with its context. Antigen unknown. The source of the sample is a study of beta chain features in type 1 diabetes. Overall study results and limits: Among patients, naive, central memory and Treg TCRB repertoires appeared more similar than among healthy donors. Fewer junction insertions and more nucleotide deletions appeared in type 1 diabetes patients. There was a possibility that cDNA sequencing over-represented cells with high TCR expression.

Of the isolated RNA, all was reverse transcribed, and so the sequenced material was expressed TCRB transcripts. Assay used: immunoSEQ multiplex PCR; TCRdb lists only in-frame clones, some missing. Found here are hundreds of thousands of clones, roughly 30% of them singletons; the top ten hold 0.05% to 0.065%. Trimming took off 4 bases at V and 6 bases at J, with 10 bases between the two ends. The CDR3 is made up of 12 amino acids. The germline CDR1 and CDR2 sequences are SQVTM and ANQGSEA. This sequence joins TRBV29-1 and TRBJ1-5, with no clear D. The TCR sequence derives from a man between 18 and 29 years old in good health. What was sequenced was naive CD4+ T cells from blood. CDR3: CSVAGPSQPQHF. CDR3 sequence (DNA): TGCAGCGTTGCCGGGCCGAGTCAGCCCCAGCATTTT.